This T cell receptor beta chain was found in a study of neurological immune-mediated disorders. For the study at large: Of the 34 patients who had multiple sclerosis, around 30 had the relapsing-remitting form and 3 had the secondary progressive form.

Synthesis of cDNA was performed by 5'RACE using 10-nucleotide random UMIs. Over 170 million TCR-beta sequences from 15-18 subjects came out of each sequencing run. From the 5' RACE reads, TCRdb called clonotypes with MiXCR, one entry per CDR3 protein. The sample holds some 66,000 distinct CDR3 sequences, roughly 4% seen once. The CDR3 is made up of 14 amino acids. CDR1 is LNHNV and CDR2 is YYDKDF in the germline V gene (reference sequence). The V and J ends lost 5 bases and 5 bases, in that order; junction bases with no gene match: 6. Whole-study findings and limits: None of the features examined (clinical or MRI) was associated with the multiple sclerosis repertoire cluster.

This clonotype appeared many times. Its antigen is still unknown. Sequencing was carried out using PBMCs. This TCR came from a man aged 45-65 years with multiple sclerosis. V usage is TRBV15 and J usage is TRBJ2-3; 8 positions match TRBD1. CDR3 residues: CATSEGQGLDTQYF. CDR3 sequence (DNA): TGTGCCACCAGCGAAGGACAGGGCTTAGATACGCAGTATTTT.